This T cell receptor beta chain came from a study of cytomegalovirus exposure and HLA in healthy donors. Study observations and caveats: Sequencing artifact likely explains a cluster of highly shared sequence variants. A later analysis reportedly found fewer N-insertions in an Asian-associated ancestry cluster than the roughly 670-donor mean. Most TCR sequences were uncommon, yet certain public TCRs appeared in many donors.

The PCR was carried out with 60 Vbeta primers and 13 Jbeta primers. The method was immunoSEQ multiplex PCR; TCRdb's version includes in-frame clones alone and lacks a portion of them. The sample has over 80,000 clones; around 85% are singletons. A note on this clone: Its antigen remains unidentified.

The V gene end was trimmed by 3 bases and the J gene end by 4 bases; junction bases not matched to a gene: 10. This CDR3 comprises 16 residues. CDR1 is MNHEY and CDR2 is SMNVEV in the germline V gene (reference sequence). Specimen: PBMCs. This chain links TRBV27 with TRBJ2-7; 9 bases match TRBD2. The receptor comes from a man aged 35 to 55 in good health and CMV-seropositive. The CDR3 region has the DNA TGTGCCAGCAGTTTCTTGGAAGCGGGAGGCAAGTACGAGCAGTACTTC. It translates to CASSFLEAGGKYEQYF.